This TCR beta chain was obtained from a study of PD-1 blockade in classical Hodgkin lymphoma. Overall study results and limits: Relative to healthy donors, newly diagnosed patients reportedly had lower baseline TCR diversity, which was reported as lower still in relapsed/refractory patients.

This clone was counted only a few times. Its target is unknown. Repertoires were generated with immunoSEQ multiplex PCR, while TCRdb's copy carries only in-frame clones and drops some. Seen here are 20,000 to 25,000 clones, 72% observed once, and the top ten hold about 1.2%. Noted time point: cycle 4 day 1 (C4D1), after more than five weeks of nivolumab. Brentuximab vedotin exposure varied, and every patient relapsed after autologous stem cell transplantation. Purification of CD4+ T cells from thawed PBMCs was performed via magnetic negative selection. This receptor was identified in a human donor with classical Hodgkin lymphoma. The specimen comprised CD4+ T cells from blood, sampled before the fourth cycle of nivolumab.

In nucleotides, the CDR3 is TGTGCCAGCAGACCTGGACAGGGCGGAGGCTACACCTTC. Translated, it gives CASRPGQGGGYTF. The V gene is TRBV28, the J gene TRBJ1-2, with TRBD1 matching 8 bases. Germline V lookup: CDR1 MDHEN, CDR2 SYDVKM. This CDR3 region has 13 residues. The junction had 8 bases not matched to a gene; V was cut back by 6 bases and J by 8 bases.